Below are 3 T cell receptor beta chains sequenced from a single sample in a study of early T cells in non-severe SARS-CoV-2 infection (dated by TCRdb to about 2021). The library was generated by 5' RACE. Sequencing was carried out with a NextSeq 500. TCRdb itself trimmed the public reads at Q25 with fastp, ran MiXCR and retained productive beta chains. Duplicate CDR3 protein sequences are folded into a single record with the most common DNA and genes. This sample gives tens of thousands of distinct CDR3 sequences in total; about 16% of them show up just once. The ten largest account for less than 7% of the sample. Sequencing input: whole blood. The receptors originated from an adult who was a healthcare worker with PCR-confirmed SARS-CoV-2 infection or an uninfected control (not recorded which).

This clonotype was seen more than once but under ten times. The chain employs TRBV12-3 or TRBV12-4 and TRBJ1-2; D may be TRBD1 (5 bases). The length of the CDR3 is 14 residues. V was clipped by 5 bases and J by 3 bases, with 13 bases between them. In DNA form, the CDR3 reads TGTGCCAGCAGTCCCGGGGGGTGGGACTATGGCTACACCTTC. This translates into CASSPGGWDYGYTF.

This clonotype showed up just a few times. Mismatch with germline at one junction end may stem from a read error. V usage is TRBV7-3 and J usage is TRBJ2-1; perhaps TRBD2 as D (6 bases). Germline CDR1 is SGHTA and CDR2 is FQGTGA. The CDR3 is 15 residues long. Here the CDR3 DNA reads TGTGCCAGCAGCTTAAAGGGACTGCCCTACGATGAGCAGTTCTTC. It specifies CASSLKGLPYDEQFF.

The chain uses TRBV28 and TRBJ2-7, with a weak D call TRBD2 (5 bases). Trimming pared 1 base from V and 5 bases from J, leaving 18 bases between. CDR3 length equals 16 residues. The germline V gene encodes CDR1 MDHEN and CDR2 SYDVKM. CDR3: CASSLYRGPGPHEQYF. CDR3 in DNA: TGTGCCAGCAGTTTATACCGGGGTCCGGGCCCCCACGAGCAGTACTTC.